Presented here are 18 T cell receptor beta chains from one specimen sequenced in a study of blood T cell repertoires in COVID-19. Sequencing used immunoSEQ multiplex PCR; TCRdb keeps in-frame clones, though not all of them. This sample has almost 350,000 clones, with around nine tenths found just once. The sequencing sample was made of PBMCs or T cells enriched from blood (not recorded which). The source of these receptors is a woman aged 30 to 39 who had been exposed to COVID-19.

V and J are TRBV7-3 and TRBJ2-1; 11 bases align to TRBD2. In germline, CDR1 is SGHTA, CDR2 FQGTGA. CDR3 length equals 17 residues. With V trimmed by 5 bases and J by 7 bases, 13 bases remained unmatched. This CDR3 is CASSPLVAGGSGNEQFF. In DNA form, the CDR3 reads TGTGCCAGCAGCCCCCTCGTAGCGGGAGGGTCTGGAAATGAGCAGTTCTTC.

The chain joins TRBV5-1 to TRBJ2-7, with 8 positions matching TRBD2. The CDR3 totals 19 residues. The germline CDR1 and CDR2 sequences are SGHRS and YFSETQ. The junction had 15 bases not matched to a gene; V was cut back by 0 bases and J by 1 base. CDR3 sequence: CASSLASGIFGGRSYEQYF. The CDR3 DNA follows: TGCGCCAGCAGCTTGGCTTCCGGCATATTCGGCGGGAGGTCCTACGAGCAGTACTTC.

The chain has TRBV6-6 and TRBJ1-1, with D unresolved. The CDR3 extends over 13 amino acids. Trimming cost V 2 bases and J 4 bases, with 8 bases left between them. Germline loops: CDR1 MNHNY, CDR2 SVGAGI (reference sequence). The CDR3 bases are TGTGCCAGCAGTTACGCAGGCTCCACTGAAGCTTTCTTT. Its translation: CASSYAGSTEAFF.

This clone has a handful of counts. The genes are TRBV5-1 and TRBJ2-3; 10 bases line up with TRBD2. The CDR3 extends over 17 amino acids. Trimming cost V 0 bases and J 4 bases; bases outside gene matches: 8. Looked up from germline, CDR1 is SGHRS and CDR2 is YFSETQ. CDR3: CASSLGMTSGFADTQYF. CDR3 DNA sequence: TGCGCCAGCAGCTTGGGCATGACTAGCGGGTTCGCAGATACGCAGTATTTT.

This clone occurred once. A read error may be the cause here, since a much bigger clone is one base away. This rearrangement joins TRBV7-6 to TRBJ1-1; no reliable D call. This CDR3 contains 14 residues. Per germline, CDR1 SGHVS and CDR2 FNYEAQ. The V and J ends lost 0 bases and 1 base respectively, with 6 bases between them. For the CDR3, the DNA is TGTGCCAGCAGCTTAGCGGCGGGGAACACTGAAGCTTTCTTT. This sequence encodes CASSLAAGNTEAFF.

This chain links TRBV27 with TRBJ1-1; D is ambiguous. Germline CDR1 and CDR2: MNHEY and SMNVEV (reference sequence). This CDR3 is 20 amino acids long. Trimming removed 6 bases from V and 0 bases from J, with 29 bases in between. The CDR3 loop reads CASRAALAGIATLMNTEAFF. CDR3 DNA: TGTGCCAGCAGGGCCGCCCTGGCCGGAATAGCAACCCTAATGAACACTGAAGCTTTCTTT.

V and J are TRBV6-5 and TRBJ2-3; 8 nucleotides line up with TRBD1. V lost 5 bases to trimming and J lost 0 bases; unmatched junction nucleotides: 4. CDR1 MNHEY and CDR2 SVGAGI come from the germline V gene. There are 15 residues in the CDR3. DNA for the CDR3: TGTGCCAGCAGTAAGGACAGGGCTAGCACAGATACGCAGTATTTT. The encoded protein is CASSKDRASTDTQYF.

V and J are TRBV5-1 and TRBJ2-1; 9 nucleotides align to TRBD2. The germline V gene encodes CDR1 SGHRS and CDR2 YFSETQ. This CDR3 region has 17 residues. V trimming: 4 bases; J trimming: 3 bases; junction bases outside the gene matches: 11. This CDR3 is CASSPGPTSGGYNEQFF. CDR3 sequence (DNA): TGCGCCAGCAGCCCCGGCCCGACTAGCGGAGGCTACAATGAGCAGTTCTTC.

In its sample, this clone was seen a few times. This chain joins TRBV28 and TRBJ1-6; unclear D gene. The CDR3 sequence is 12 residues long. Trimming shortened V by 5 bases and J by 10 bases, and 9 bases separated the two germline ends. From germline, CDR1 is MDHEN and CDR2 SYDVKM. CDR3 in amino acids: CASSQTWSPLHF. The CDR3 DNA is TGTGCCAGCAGTCAAACATGGTCACCCCTCCACTTT.

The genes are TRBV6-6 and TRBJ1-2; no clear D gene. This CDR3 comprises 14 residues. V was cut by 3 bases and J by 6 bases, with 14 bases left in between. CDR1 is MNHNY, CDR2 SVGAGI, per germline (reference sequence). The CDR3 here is CASSYYGELNGYTF. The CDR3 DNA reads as TGTGCCAGCAGTTATTACGGGGAGCTGAATGGCTACACCTTC.

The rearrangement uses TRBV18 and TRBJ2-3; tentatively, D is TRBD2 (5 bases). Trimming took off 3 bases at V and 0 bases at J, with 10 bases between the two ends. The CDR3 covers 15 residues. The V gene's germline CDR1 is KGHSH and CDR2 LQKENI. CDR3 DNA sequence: TGTGCCAGCTCACCCCGGGAATCTAGCACAGATACGCAGTATTTT. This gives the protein CASSPRESSTDTQYF.

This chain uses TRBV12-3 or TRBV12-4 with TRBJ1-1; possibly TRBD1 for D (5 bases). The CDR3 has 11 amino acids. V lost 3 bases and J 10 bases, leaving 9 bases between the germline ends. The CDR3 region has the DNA TGTGCCAGCAGTTTTGGAGGGGTAGCTTTCTTT. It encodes CASSFGGVAFF.

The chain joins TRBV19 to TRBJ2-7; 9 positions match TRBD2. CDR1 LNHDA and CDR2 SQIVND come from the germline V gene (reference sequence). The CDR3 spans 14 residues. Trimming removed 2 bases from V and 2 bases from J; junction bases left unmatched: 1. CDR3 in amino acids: CASSILAGTYEQYF. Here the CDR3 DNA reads TGTGCCAGTAGTATACTAGCGGGAACCTACGAGCAGTACTTC.

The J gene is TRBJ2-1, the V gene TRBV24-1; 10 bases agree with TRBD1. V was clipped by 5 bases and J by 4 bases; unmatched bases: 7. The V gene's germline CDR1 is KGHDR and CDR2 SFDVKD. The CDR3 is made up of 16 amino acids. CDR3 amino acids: CATSASGTGVYNEQFF. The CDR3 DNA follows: TGTGCCACCAGTGCGTCCGGGACAGGGGTTTACAATGAGCAGTTCTTC.

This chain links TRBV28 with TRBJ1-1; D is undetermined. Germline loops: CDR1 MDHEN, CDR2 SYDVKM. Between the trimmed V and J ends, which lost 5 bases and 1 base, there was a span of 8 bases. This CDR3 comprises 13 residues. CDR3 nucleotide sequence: TGTGCCAGCAGTAGCATCCGGAACACTGAAGCTTTCTTT. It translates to CASSSIRNTEAFF.

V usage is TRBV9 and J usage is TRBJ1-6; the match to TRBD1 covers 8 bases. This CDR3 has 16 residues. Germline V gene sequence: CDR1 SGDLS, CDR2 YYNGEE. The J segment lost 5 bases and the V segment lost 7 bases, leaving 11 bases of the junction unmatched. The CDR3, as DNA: TGTGCCAGCGGATCTGACAGGGGCCGCAATAATTCACCCCTCCACTTT. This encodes CASGSDRGRNNSPLHF. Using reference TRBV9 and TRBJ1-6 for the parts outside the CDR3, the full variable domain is DSGVTQTPKHLITATGQRVTLRCSPRSGDLSVYWYQQSLDQGLQFLIQYYNGEERAKGNILERFSAQQFPDLHSELNLSSLELGDSALYFCASGSDRGRNNSPLHFGNGTRLTVT.

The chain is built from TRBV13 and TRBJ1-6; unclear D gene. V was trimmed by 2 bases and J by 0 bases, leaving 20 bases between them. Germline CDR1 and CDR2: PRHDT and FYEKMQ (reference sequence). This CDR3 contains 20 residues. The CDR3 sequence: CASSLSPLRQGGSYNSPLHF. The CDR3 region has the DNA TGTGCCAGCAGCTTAAGCCCCCTCCGACAAGGTGGCTCCTATAATTCACCCCTCCACTTT.

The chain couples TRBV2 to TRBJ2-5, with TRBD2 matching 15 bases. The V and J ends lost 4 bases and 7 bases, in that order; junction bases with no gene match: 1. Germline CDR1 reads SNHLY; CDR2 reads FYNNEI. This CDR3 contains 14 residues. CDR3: CASSGTSGRVTQYF. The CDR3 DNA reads TGTGCCAGCAGTGGGACTAGCGGGAGGGTGACCCAGTACTTC.